This record looks at one T cell receptor (beta chain) sequence and its context. Which antigen it targets is not known. Nothing much larger sits one base from this clone, and base qualities are not available. The data stem from a study of cytomegalovirus exposure and HLA in healthy donors (dated by TCRdb to about 2017). At the level of the whole study: An earlier analysis of 587 of the donors reported 276 Gb of sequence data and 95 million to 120 million unique TCR beta sequences obtained from 150 million to 200 million T cells. High-throughput TCR immunosequencing, statistical association of individual TCRs with disease status, and machine learning were combined to predict cytomegalovirus infection status. An early release that covered about 600 HLA-typed donors contained 300 to 350 gigabases of sequencing data and around 80 million unique TCR sequences. Both class I and class II loci were covered by HLA typing, at four-digit resolution. The number of donors typed differed by locus, with about 629-630 for A, B, C, DRB1 and DQB1, roughly 550 for DQA1, about 610 for DPA1, and approximately 470 for DPB1. About five DR-DQ haplotypes were handled as single units for association and clustering, since linkage in the cohort was strong. To study patterns of TCR occurrence, a later analysis re-analyzed previously published TCR beta repertoires from 650 to 750 donors and added high-resolution HLA genotyping. In an earlier analysis of roughly 540 of the donors, high-throughput TCR beta sequencing was used to judge whether each TCR beta V gene segment behaved as functional or pseudogenic. The genetic ancestry cluster associated with self-reported Caucasian donors included roughly 84% of the 398 genotyped donors. The study aimed to test whether signatures of past pathogen exposure could be identified by cataloging public T cell receptors. In a later genetic analysis, genome-wide SNP genotypes for about three fifths of the roughly 670 donors were used, and that subset was treated as a discovery cohort. Besides the first cohort of roughly 640 subjects, a separate validation cohort made up of roughly 130 different subjects was used. Every repertoire in the discovery cohort had been generated on one and the same sequencing platform. Alongside the repertoire data, information on donor age, sex, ethnicity and CMV serostatus was compiled. Across about 380 genotyped donors of the cohort, an average of about 240,000 unique TCR beta nucleotide sequences per donor were sequenced, and 15% to 20% of those sequences were non-productive. The study used immunosequencing to profile the T cell repertoires of more than 650 subjects and linked those repertoires to cytomegalovirus serostatus. In the later analysis, no new phenotypic data were used to find candidate immune exposures; instead, reliance was placed on TCR beta sequences and their occurrence across donors. What the work shows at the level of the full study, not this receptor alone: In a later analysis, the rate of TCR association differed among HLA loci, with DRB1 alleles having the most associated TCRs and HLA-C alleles having the fewest. For the cohort, immune exposure information was limited to CMV serostatus. Because HLA typing was unavailable for some donors at each locus, only the typed subset was used in association tests. The sequencing pipeline was judged likely to have produced a cluster of highly shared sequence variants as a technical artifact. Correlated functional status among segregating V segments might be attributable to linkage disequilibrium, but an unknown experimental factor could not be ruled out. Strong co-occurrence of HLA alleles, especially DR and DQ, made assigning TCR associations to individual alleles difficult. According to the authors, the approach could potentially be generalized to other disease states and immunological phenotypes. In a later analysis, HLA-associated TCR beta chains showed more clonal expansion and lower generation probabilities than non-associated chains that were equally common. A further reported finding was that TCR beta sequences accurately predicted the HLA-A and HLA-B alleles for most subjects in the first cohort. According to a later genetic analysis, donors in an Asian-associated ancestry cluster had fewer N-insertions in productive TCRs than the approximately 610-donor mean. A later analysis found that most CMV-associated TCR beta chains appeared HLA-restricted, with HLA associations seemingly driven largely by CMV exposure. In vitro tests confirmed that a few of the cytomegalovirus-associated TCR beta chains recognize cytomegalovirus antigens. Some IMGT-functional V segments, including TRBV6-2 and TRBV6-3, could not be told apart with the 87-base-pair reads, so those segments were excluded. The earlier analysis of fewer than 750 of the donors excluded some 15 rarely observed V segments, including chromosome 9 orphons, because counts were too low. The study gave a list of about 160 TCR beta chains associated with cytomegalovirus. A later analysis associated about 18,000 TCR beta sequences with specific HLA alleles at a false discovery rate of 0.05. The presence/absence analyses assumed that sequencing depth was roughly uniform across donors, and that assumption may not be true. Only TCR beta chains were sequenced in this cohort, and the absence of alpha or paired-chain data limited detectable features. In a later analysis, several top co-occurrence clusters were reported to appear linked to parvovirus B19, influenza, CMV and Epstein-Barr virus. Most TCR sequences were observed very rarely across donors, whereas some public TCRs were present in many individuals. An association between a missense DCLRE1C variant and V-gene and J-gene trimming of TCR beta chains was found in a later genetic analysis and replicated in an independent cohort. Cytomegalovirus status was reported to be diagnosed by the classifier with high specificity and sensitivity in both the original and validation cohorts. An earlier analysis of approximately 590 of the donors showed that most TCR beta V segments appeared in productive rearrangements either about 90% or about 30% of the time, which broadly matched IMGT annotations.

The cohort was made up of 500 to 850 healthy bone marrow donors. Cohort members were all nominally healthy when sampled, although unrecorded immune exposures were likely present. The donor was CMV seronegative and was included in the group of under 450 seronegative cohort members. Every donor gave a peripheral blood sample, and the peripheral blood mononuclear cells from that sample were used for TCR beta sequencing. The Qiagen DNeasy Blood Extraction Kit was used to extract genomic DNA from the blood cell samples. Between the V and J ends, shortened by 4 bases and 1 base respectively, the junction contains 20 bases. Looking up the germline V gene yields CDR1 SGHRS and CDR2 YFSETQ. The CDR3 goes from the cysteine to the phenylalanine over 17 residues. Only the CDR3 part of the read is kept: 51 bases, read in frame from the first base. The library was obtained by the immunoSEQ multiplex PCR assay. The multiplex PCR relied on a mix of 60 forward primers for TCR Vbeta segments and 13 reverse primers for TCR Jbeta segments. A multiplex PCR assay on genomic DNA amplified the CDR3 region of rearranged TCR beta genes. On the Illumina HiSeq System, the amplified TCR beta libraries were sequenced as 87-base-pair reads. The paper's processing steps were these. Across the 700 or so repertoires, a later analysis counted roughly 84 million unique TCR beta chains, some 11 million of which were shared by at least two donors. A nearest-neighbor algorithm error-corrected the raw reads and collapsed the reads into unique sequences, merging closely related sequences to remove PCR and sequencing errors. Alignment of CDR3 sequences to IMGT reference sequences was used to assign V, D and J gene segments. Each retained sequence needed at least a six-nucleotide match to both a V gene segment and a J gene segment. Rearrangements were classified as productive when the CDR3 lacked stop codons and remained in frame with V and J, and all other rearrangements were classified as non-productive. Following IMGT convention, CDR3 was defined as the stretch from the second conserved V-encoded cysteine up to the conserved J-encoded phenylalanine. Sequences without an unambiguous match to a single V gene segment were excluded from the earlier analysis of about 600 of the donors. In an earlier analysis of more than 500 of the donors, a V segment was called functional when productive rearrangements were above 56.7%, and segregating when the standard deviation between donors exceeded 5%. To diagnose cytomegalovirus status from the catalog of TCR beta chain sequences, a statistical classification framework was built. In a later analysis, V and J genes were assigned by comparing TCR nucleotide sequences against IMGT/GENE-DB human TR gene sequences. Using the TCRdist pipeline, a later analysis assigned CDR3 sequences along with most-parsimonious VDJ recombination scenarios. In a later analysis, each TCR beta chain was defined by its CDR3 amino acid sequence together with its V-gene family, and reads without a unique V-gene family were excluded. As a way to deal with suspected cross-contamination and a sequencing artifact, a later analysis dropped under 600 nucleotide sequences that were highly shared and had low generation probability. In a later analysis, a clonal expansion index for each public chain was calculated from normalized within-repertoire ranks of inferred template counts. A later analysis computed generation probabilities with a VDJ recombination model fitted to out-of-frame rearrangements, and checked the results against IGoR. In a later analysis, hypergeometric tests were used to score TCR-TCR, TCR-HLA and TCR-CMV co-occurrence, with a repertoire-size bias correction applied to TCR pairs. In a later analysis, false discovery rates were estimated by permuting HLA or CMV assignments 20 times. A later analysis grouped co-occurring TCRs with DBSCAN, adding TCRdist sequence similarity when clustering within HLA-allele-positive subsets. Co-occurrence clustering excluded repertoires with fewer than 30,000 or more than 120,000 public chains, plus five with anomalous nucleotide sharing. As stored in TCRdb, this immuneACCESS dataset retains in-frame rearrangements with V and J assigned. A fraction of the clones does not appear; measured against another copy, unresolved V genes explain less than half of the discrepancy, and the remainder lacks a known reason. The DNA was the basis for D and trimming; V, J and clone size are from that table. This sample lists about 190,000 clones; roughly 80% were detected once. 1.6% of the sample lies in the top ten.

Sequencing was done on a sample of PBMCs. This TCR derives from a young woman in good health and CMV-seronegative. The V gene is TRBV5-1 and the J gene is TRBJ1-1; the D gene is not confidently resolved. The encoded CDR3 is CASSLPSLARSNTEAFF. The DNA is as follows: TGCGCCAGCAGCCTACCCTCCTTGGCCAGGTCGAACACTGAAGCTTTCTTT.